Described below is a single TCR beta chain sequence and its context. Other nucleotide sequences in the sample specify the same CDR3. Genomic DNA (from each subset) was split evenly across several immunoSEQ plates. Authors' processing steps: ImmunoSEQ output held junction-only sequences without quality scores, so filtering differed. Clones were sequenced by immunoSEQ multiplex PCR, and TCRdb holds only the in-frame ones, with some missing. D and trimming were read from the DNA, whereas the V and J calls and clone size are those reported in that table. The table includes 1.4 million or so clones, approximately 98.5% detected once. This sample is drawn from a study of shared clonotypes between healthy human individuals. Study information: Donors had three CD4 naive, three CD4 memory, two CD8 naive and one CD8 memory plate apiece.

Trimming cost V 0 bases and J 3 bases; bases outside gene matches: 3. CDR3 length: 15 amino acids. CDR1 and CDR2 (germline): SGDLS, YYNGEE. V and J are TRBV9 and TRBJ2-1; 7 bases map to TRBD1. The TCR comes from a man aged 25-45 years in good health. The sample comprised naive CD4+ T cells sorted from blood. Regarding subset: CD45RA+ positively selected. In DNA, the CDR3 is TGTGCCAGCAGCGTAGAAGGGGACAGCTACAATGAGCAGTTCTTC. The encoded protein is CASSVEGDSYNEQFF.